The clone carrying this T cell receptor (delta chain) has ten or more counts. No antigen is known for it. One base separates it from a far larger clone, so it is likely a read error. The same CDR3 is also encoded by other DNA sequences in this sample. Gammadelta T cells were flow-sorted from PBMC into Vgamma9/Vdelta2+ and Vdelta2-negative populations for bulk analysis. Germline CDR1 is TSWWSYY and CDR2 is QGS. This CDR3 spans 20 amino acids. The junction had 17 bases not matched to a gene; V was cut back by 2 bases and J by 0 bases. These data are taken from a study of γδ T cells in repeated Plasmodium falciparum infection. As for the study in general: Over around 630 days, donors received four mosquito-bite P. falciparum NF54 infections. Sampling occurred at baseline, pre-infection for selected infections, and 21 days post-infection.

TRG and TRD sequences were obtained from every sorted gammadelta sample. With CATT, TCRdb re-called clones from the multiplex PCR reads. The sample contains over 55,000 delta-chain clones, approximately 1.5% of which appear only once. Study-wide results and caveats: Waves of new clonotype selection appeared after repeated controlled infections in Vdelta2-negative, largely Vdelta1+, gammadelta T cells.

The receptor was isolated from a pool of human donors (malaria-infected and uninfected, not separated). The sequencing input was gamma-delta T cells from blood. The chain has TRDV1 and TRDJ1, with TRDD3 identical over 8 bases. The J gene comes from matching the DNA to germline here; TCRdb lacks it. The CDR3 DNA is TGTGCTCTTGGGGAAAACCGGCTCTACCACTGGGGGCTCCACACCGATAAACTCATCTTT. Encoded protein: CALGENRLYHWGLHTDKLIF.